The present T cell receptor beta chain was sequenced within a study of cytomegalovirus exposure and HLA in healthy donors. In the PCR, 60 Vbeta and 13 Jbeta primers were used. Libraries were prepared by immunoSEQ multiplex PCR; TCRdb keeps only in-frame clonotypes and omits some of them. The sample contains under 300,000 clones, under 80% of which appear only once. This CDR3 contains 16 residues. Losses at the gene ends were 7 bases for V and 4 bases for J; bases not matched to a gene: 13. Germline V gives CDR1 WNHNN, CDR2 SYGVQD (reference sequence). The gene calls are TRBV10-1 and TRBJ2-3; 8 bases are shared with TRBD2. This clonotype originated in a female donor in good health and CMV-seronegative. The sample was PBMCs. The CDR3 coding sequence is TGCGCCAGCAACCCGGGGGTAGCGGGAATGTCAGATACGCAGTATTTT. Its translation is CASNPGVAGMSDTQYF.